Following are 10 T cell receptor beta chains from one sample sequenced in a study of blood T cell repertoires in COVID-19. Profiled with immunoSEQ multiplex PCR; TCRdb holds only in-frame clones, not every one. The sample holds approximately 400,000 clones, about 89% seen once. The sequenced sample was peripheral blood. These receptors all come from a middle-aged man with acute or convalescent COVID-19.

J is TRBJ1-5 and V is TRBV7-9, with 7 nucleotides matching TRBD1. Germline V CDR1 and CDR2: SEHNR, FQNEAQ (reference sequence). The CDR3 runs 13 residues. After removal of 4 bases from V and 7 bases from J, the junction contained 4 bases not matched to a gene. In DNA form, the CDR3 reads TGTGCCAGCAGCTCCGGGGACAGACAGCCCCAGCATTTT. This gives the protein CASSSGDRQPQHF.

The chain employs TRBV5-1 and TRBJ2-2; 9 bases line up with TRBD1. V trimming: 5 bases; J trimming: 6 bases; junction bases outside the gene matches: 5. The CDR3 loop spans 14 amino acids. CDR1 SGHRS and CDR2 YFSETQ come from the germline V gene. DNA of the CDR3: TGCGCCAGCAGGCTGGGACAGGGCGCCGGGGAGCTGTTTTTT. This codes for CASRLGQGAGELFF.

The rearrangement links TRBV7-2 to TRBJ1-3; TRBD1 aligns across 7 bases. The trim removed 4 bases at V and 0 bases at J, leaving 6 bases unmatched. Germline lookup yields CDR1 SGHTA and CDR2 FQGNSA. The CDR3 consists of 16 residues. The CDR3 region is CASSSWGQSSGNTIYF. In DNA form, the CDR3 reads TGTGCCAGCAGCTCATGGGGACAGAGCTCTGGAAACACCATATATTTT. Full variable domain (remainder filled in from reference TRBV7-2 and TRBJ1-3): GAGVSQSPSNKVTEKGKDVELRCDPISGHTALYWYRQSLGQGLEFLIYFQGNSAPDKSGLPSDRFSAERTGGSVSTLTIQRTQQEDSAVYLCASSSWGQSSGNTIYFGEGSWLTVV.

The sample holds one count of this clone. The chain uses TRBV6-5 and TRBJ2-3; possibly TRBD2 for D (6 bases). CDR3 size: 14 residues. The ends were cut back, 3 bases at V and 5 bases at J, with 12 bases in the middle. Germline CDR1 and CDR2: MNHEY and SVGAGI. The CDR3 reads CASSYMTRGDTQYF. Written as DNA, the CDR3 is TGTGCCAGCAGTTATATGACTAGGGGAGATACGCAGTATTTT.

The chain couples TRBV7-2 to TRBJ1-2, with TRBD1 matching 8 bases. This CDR3 comprises 15 residues. The ends lost 0 bases at V and 7 bases at J; junction bases unmatched: 7. Germline V gene data show CDR1 as SGHTA and CDR2 as FQGNSA. The CDR3 DNA reads TGTGCCAGCAGCTTAGCAGGGCAGGGGGCGGGTGGCTACACCTTC. Translation gives CASSLAGQGAGGYTF.

The V call is TRBV6-2 or TRBV6-3, the J call TRBJ2-7, with D uncertain. The CDR3 is 12 amino acids. The V gene lost 3 bases and the J gene lost 5 bases, with 8 bases spanning the gap. The V gene's germline CDR1 is MNHEY and CDR2 SVGEGT. CDR3 DNA sequence: TGTGCCAGCAGTTATCTCAGCGACGAGCAGTACTTC. This encodes CASSYLSDEQYF.

Only a few counts were recorded for this clone. The chain combines TRBV30 with TRBJ1-2; the D is unclear. Germline CDR1 and CDR2: GTSNPN and SVGIG (reference sequence). The CDR3 runs 11 residues. V gave up 5 bases and J gave up 8 bases, with 12 bases separating them. The CDR3 protein is CAWDYPGGYTF. DNA of the CDR3: TGTGCCTGGGACTATCCGGGCGGCTACACCTTC.

The sample holds a few counts of this clone. This chain joins TRBV12-3 or TRBV12-4 and TRBJ1-2; 9 positions match TRBD1. V lost 2 bases, J lost 8 bases, and 3 bases stayed unmatched. This CDR3 is 13 amino acids long. CDR3 DNA sequence: TGTGCCAGCAGTTTAAACAGGGGGCAGGGCTACACCTTC. Amino acid sequence: CASSLNRGQGYTF.

The rearrangement links TRBV11-2 to TRBJ2-3; 9 nucleotides line up with TRBD2. After removal of 4 bases from V and 1 base from J, the junction contained 6 bases not matched to a gene. Per the germline V gene, CDR1 is SGHAT and CDR2 is FQNNGV. The CDR3 has 16 residues. In DNA, the CDR3 is TGTGCCAGCAGCTCCGGGTTAGCGGGGGGCACAGATACGCAGTATTTT. It is translated as CASSSGLAGGTDTQYF.

The rearrangement uses TRBV5-5 and TRBJ2-3; the D gene is possibly TRBD1 (5 bases). Trimming cost V 6 bases and J 9 bases, with 17 bases left between them. This CDR3 comprises 13 residues. Germline V gene sequence: CDR1 SGHKS, CDR2 YYEKEE (reference sequence). CDR3 sequence reads: CASTSTVTGTQYF. CDR3 DNA: TGTGCCAGCACTTCGACGGTCACAGGAACGCAGTATTTT.